The clone carrying this TCR beta chain is a singleton in its sample. Its antigen is not known. One junction end does not reproduce the germline sequence, and a read error may be involved. This specimen belongs to a study of cytomegalovirus exposure and HLA in healthy donors. Study-level points and caveats: For most TCR sequences rarity was the rule, although some public TCRs occurred in many donors. Information on immune exposure was restricted to one variable (CMV serostatus). It was confirmed in vitro that a few of the CMV-associated chains were specific for CMV antigens.

Donors were nominally healthy when sampled, though unrecorded immune exposures were likely. Germline V lookup: CDR1 MDHEN, CDR2 SYDVKM. The CDR3 extends over 12 amino acids. PCR involved 60 Vbeta and 13 Jbeta primers. Repertoires were generated with immunoSEQ multiplex PCR, while TCRdb's copy carries only in-frame clones and drops some. The table shows under 150,000 clones, with roughly 79% occurring only once. The TCR comes from a man aged 30 to 45 in good health and CMV-seropositive. The chain is built from TRBV28 and TRBJ2-5; D is possibly TRBD1 (6 bases). Sample: PBMCs. Written as DNA, the CDR3 is TGTGCCAGCAGTTCCCCGACGACACAGGGAAACTTC. Protein sequence: CASSSPTTQGNF.